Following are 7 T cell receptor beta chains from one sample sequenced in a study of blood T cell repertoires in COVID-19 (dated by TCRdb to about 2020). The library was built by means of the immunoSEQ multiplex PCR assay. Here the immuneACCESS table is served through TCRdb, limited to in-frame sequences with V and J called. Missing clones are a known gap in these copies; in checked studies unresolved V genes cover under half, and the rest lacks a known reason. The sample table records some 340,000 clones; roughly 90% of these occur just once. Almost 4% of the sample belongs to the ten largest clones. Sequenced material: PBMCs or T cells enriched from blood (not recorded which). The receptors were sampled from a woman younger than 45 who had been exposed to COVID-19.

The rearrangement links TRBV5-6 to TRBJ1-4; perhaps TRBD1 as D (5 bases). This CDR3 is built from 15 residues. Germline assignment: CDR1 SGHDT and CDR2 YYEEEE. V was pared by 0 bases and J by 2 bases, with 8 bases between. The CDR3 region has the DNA TGTGCCAGCAGCTTGGTGGGGCCTACTAATGAAAAACTGTTTTTT. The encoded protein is CASSLVGPTNEKLFF.

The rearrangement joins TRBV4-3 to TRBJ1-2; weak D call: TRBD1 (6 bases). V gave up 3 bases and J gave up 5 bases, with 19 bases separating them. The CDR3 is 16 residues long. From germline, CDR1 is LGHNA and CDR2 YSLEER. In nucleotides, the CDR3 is TGCGCCAGCAGCCAGATGAGGGGAAGGGGGGGATATGGCTACACCTTC. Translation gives CASSQMRGRGGYGYTF.

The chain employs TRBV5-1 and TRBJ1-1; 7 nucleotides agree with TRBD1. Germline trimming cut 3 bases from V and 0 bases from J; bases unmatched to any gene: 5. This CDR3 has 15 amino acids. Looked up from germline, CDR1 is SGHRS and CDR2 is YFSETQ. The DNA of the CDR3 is TGCGCCAGCAGCTCCACAGGGGCCATGAACACTGAAGCTTTCTTT. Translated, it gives CASSSTGAMNTEAFF.

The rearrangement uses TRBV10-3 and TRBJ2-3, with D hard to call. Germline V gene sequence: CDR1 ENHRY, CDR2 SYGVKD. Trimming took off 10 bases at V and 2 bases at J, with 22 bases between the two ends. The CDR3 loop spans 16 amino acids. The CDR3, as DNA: TGTGCCAGCACACGTACTAACACTGCCCCCACAGATACGCAGTATTTT. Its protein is CASTRTNTAPTDTQYF.

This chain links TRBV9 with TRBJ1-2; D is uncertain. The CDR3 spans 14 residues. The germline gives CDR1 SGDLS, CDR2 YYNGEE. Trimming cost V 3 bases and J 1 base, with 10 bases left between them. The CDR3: CASSEPGDNYGYTF. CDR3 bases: TGTGCCAGCAGCGAGCCCGGGGATAACTATGGCTACACCTTC.

DNA for the CDR3: TGTGCCAGCAGCCCCCCAGGGGAAAGGCTGTTTTTT. Translated, it gives CASSPPGERLFF. This chain joins TRBV11-2 and TRBJ2-2; D is perhaps TRBD1 (6 bases). Germline V lookup: CDR1 SGHAT, CDR2 FQNNGV. V shed 5 bases and J shed 13 bases, with 14 bases lying between them. This CDR3 has 12 amino acids. Full variable domain (missing parts from reference TRBV11-2 and TRBJ2-2): EAGVAQSPRYKIIEKRQSVAFWCNPISGHATLYWYQQILGQGPKLLIQFQNNGVVDDSQLPKDRFSAERLKGVDSTLKIQPAKLEDSAVYLCASSPPGERLFFGEGSRLTVL.

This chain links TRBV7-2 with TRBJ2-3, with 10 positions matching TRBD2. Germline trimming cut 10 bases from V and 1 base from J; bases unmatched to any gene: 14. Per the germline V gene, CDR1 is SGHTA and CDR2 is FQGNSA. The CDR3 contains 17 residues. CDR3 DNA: TGTGCCACCCAGAGACTAGCGGGCCTCACACGCACAGATACGCAGTATTTT. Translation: CATQRLAGLTRTDTQYF.